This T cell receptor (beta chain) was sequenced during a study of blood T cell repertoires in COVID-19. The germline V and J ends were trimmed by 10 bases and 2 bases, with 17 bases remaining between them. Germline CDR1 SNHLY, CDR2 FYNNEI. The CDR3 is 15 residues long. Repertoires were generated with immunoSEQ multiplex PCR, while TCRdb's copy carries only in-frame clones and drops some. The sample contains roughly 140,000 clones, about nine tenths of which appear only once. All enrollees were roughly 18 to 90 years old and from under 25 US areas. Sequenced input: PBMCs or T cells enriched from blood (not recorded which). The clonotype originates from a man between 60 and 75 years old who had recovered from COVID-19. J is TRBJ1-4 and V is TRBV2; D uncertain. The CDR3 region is CATYKLGVTNEKLFF. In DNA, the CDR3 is TGTGCCACCTACAAACTCGGGGTTACTAATGAAAAACTGTTTTTT.